Listed here is a single TCR beta chain. This clonotype was counted a few times. No antigen is known for it. No quality values exist for individual bases; no much larger clone is one base distant. Libraries were constructed by RT-PCR. The sequencer was a NextSeq 550. TCRdb took the public reads, trimmed them with fastp at Q25, ran MiXCR for clone calling and kept in-frame beta chains. Rows with a matching CDR3 protein are joined into one entry that keeps the most common DNA and genes. Here the sample has around 200,000 distinct CDR3 sequences; around 40% occur a single time. The ten biggest clones cover about 9.9% of the sample. V lost 7 bases and J lost 4 bases; the stretch between them is 11 bases long. From its cysteine to its phenylalanine, the CDR3 spans 12 amino acids. The CDR3 DNA has 36 bases and is translated from base 1. The data belong to a study of patients and donors after allogeneic stem cell transplantation (TCRdb year 2020).

Sequencing used blood, either unsorted or a sorted T cell fraction (not recorded which). The sequence is built from TRBV12-3 or TRBV12-4 and TRBJ2-7; the D segment cannot be called with confidence. The origin of this receptor is a human donor who was either an allogeneic HSCT recipient or a stem cell or donor lymphocyte infusion donor (not recorded which). It is not recorded whose cells these are; they may come from a transplant donor. The sequenced DNA is TGTGCCAGCAACTTCCTCTGGTACGAGCAGTACTTC. This gives the protein CASNFLWYEQYF.